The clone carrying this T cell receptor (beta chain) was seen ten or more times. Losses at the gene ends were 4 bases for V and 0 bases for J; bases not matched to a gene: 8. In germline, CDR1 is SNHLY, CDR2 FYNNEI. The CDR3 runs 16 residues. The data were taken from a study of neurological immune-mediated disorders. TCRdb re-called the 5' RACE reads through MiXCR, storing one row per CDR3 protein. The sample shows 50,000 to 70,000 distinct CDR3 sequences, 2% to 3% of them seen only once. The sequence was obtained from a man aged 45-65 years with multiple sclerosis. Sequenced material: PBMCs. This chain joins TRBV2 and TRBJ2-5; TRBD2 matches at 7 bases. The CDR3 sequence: CASSVVGSGYQETQYF. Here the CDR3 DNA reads TGTGCCAGCAGTGTTGTGGGTAGCGGGTACCAAGAGACCCAGTACTTC.